This T cell receptor (beta chain) was identified in a study of OX40 agonist ivuxolimab in advanced cancers. Study details: The study treated patients with ivuxolimab, an agonistic anti-OX40 (CD134) antibody. Six ivuxolimab dose levels, 0.01 to 10 mg/kg, were given intravenously every 2 weeks. Among those enrolled, mean age was about 60 years (range about 23 to 79) and less than 90% were male.

Data came from immunoSEQ multiplex PCR; TCRdb stores just in-frame clones and leaves some out. The sample contains some 44,000 clones, 82% of which appear only once. This CDR3 spans 16 amino acids. Per germline, CDR1 LGHNA and CDR2 YSLEER. V lost 0 bases and J lost 8; bases outside the gene matches: 5. Whole-study results and caveats: Expanded clones tended on average to be more numerous among CD8+ T cells than CD4+.

As to this clone: Its cognate antigen is unknown.

Specimen: CD4+ or CD8+ T cells sorted from blood, collected in a trial of the OX40 agonist ivuxolimab. This chain uses TRBV4-3 with TRBJ2-1; TRBD2 matches 12 bases. The source of this sequence is an adult with an advanced solid tumor such as melanoma, head and neck, liver or kidney cancer. The CDR3 nucleotides read TGCGCCAGCAGCCAAGACCAGCTAGCGGGAGGGTATGAGCAGTTCTTC. This gives the protein CASSQDQLAGGYEQFF.